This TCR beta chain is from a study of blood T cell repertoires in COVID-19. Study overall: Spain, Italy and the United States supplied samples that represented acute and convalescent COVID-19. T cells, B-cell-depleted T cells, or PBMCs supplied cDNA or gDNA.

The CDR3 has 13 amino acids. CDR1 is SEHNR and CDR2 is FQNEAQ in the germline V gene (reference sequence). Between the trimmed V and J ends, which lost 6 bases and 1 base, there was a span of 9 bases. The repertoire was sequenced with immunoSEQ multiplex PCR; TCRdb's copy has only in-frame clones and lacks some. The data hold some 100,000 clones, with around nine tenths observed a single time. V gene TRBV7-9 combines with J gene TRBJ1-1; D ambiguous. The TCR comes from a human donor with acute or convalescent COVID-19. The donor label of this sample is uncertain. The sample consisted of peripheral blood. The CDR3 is CASRDKRNTEAFF. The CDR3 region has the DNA TGTGCCAGCAGAGACAAACGGAACACTGAAGCTTTCTTT.